Listed below are T cell receptor beta chains from one sample, sequenced in a study of blood T cell repertoires in COVID-19. TCRdb keeps only in-frame clones here, not all; method: immunoSEQ multiplex PCR. Here the sample spans 250,000 to 300,000 clones, around 90% being singletons. Material: peripheral blood. The source is a woman between 40 and 50 years old who had recovered from COVID-19. Both conserved end residues are part of each CDR3. The D gene is left open where the match is weak. Expanded clones get a size class; other rows say once, few or many, or leave the size out.

D: .; size: .; V: TRBV19; J: TRBJ2-1; CDR3: CASAQNNEQFF; DNA: TGTGCCAGTGCCCAGAACAATGAGCAGTTCTTC
D: .; size: .; V: TRBV3-1/TRBV3-2; J: TRBJ2-7; CDR3: CASSQGGSDEQYF; DNA: TGTGCCAGCAGCCAAGGGGGCTCGGACGAGCAGTACTTC
D: TRBD1; size: few; V: TRBV9; J: TRBJ1-2; CDR3: CASSQTGANYGYTF; DNA: TGTGCCAGCAGCCAAACAGGGGCTAACTATGGCTACACCTTC
D: .; size: .; V: TRBV18; J: TRBJ1-1; CDR3: CATIQVQNTEAFF; DNA: TGTGCCACCATTCAGGTGCAGAACACTGAAGCTTTCTTT
D: .; size: once; V: TRBV6-1; J: TRBJ2-7; CDR3: CASSELSQVRVSSYEQYF; DNA: TGTGCCAGCAGTGAACTCTCTCAAGTTCGAGTGAGCTCCTACGAGCAGTACTTC
D: .; size: .; V: TRBV9; J: TRBJ2-2; CDR3: CASSVNRDTPDTGELFF; DNA: TGTGCCAGCAGCGTCAACCGGGACACCCCTGACACCGGGGAGCTGTTTTTT
D: TRBD1; size: .; V: TRBV6-5; J: TRBJ1-4; CDR3: CASSTPGTGNEKLFF; DNA: TGTGCCAGCAGTACCCCCGGGACAGGGAATGAAAAACTGTTTTTT
D: .; size: .; V: TRBV11-3; J: TRBJ1-4; CDR3: CASSLAGLTNEKLFF; DNA: TGTGCCAGCAGCTTGGCAGGGTTGACTAATGAAAAACTGTTTTTT
D: TRBD2; size: .; V: TRBV7-2; J: TRBJ2-3; CDR3: CASSFVAGVRTDTQYF; DNA: TGTGCCAGCAGCTTCGTAGCGGGAGTGAGGACAGATACGCAGTATTTT
D: .; size: .; V: TRBV30; J: TRBJ1-1; CDR3: CACPGVTEAFF; DNA: TGTGCCTGTCCGGGGGTCACTGAAGCTTTCTTT
D: .; size: .; V: TRBV24-1; J: TRBJ2-1; CDR3: CATSTQSGGIGNEQFF; DNA: TGTGCCACCAGTACCCAAAGCGGCGGGATAGGCAATGAGCAGTTCTTC